This T cell receptor (beta chain) was captured in a study of cytomegalovirus exposure and HLA in healthy donors. Whole-study context: A preliminary data release comprised 80 million to 95 million unique TCRs obtained from HLA-typed donors.

The PCR had 60 Vbeta and 13 Jbeta primers. In the authors' methods: Counted up in a later analysis, unique TCR beta chains came to about 83 million, with about 9.9 million shared. The assay was immunoSEQ multiplex PCR, and TCRdb's table has in-frame clones only and misses some. The V and J calls and clone size are taken from that table; D and trimming were inferred from the DNA. Of around 150,000 clones listed, around 88% were seen once; the top ten hold about 0.93%. Trimming pared 0 bases from V and 6 bases from J, leaving 11 bases between. Looked up from germline, CDR1 is MGHRA and CDR2 is YSYEKL. The CDR3 has 15 amino acids. There are a few counts of this clone.

The chain is built from TRBV4-1 and TRBJ1-4, with D perhaps matching TRBD1 (5 bases). This receptor was taken from a woman under 40 in good health and CMV-seronegative. Sequencing was carried out using PBMCs. CDR3 in DNA: TGCGCCAGCAGCCAAGATGGGGCAAAGGATGAAAAACTGTTTTTT. Amino acids: CASSQDGAKDEKLFF.